These 15 T cell receptor beta chains were all obtained from the same sample, sequenced in a study of molecular identifiers for immune sequencing clone quantification. TCRdb reanalysed the PCR reads using MiXCR and keeps one entry per CDR3 protein. The table shows 400,000 to 600,000 distinct CDR3 sequences, with about a fifth occurring only once. Sequences were obtained from naive CD8+ T cells from blood, with Jurkat cell RNA spiked in. Subset denoted: FACS-sorted CD8+CD4-CCR7+CD45RA+ naive T cells. The receptors were gathered from a human donor in good health. Some libraries in this study had Jurkat cell RNA spiked in.

In its sample, this clonotype was seen a few times. This sequence joins TRBV6-1 and TRBJ1-3, with D tentatively TRBD1 (5 bases). Germline values: CDR1 MNHNS, CDR2 SASEGT. Deletions cut 3 bases from V and 11 bases from J, with 14 bases between. The CDR3 is 13 amino acids. This CDR3 reads CASSDFDSQPIYF. CDR3 nucleotides: TGTGCCAGCAGTGATTTCGACAGCCAGCCCATATATTTT.

This clonotype was found a few times. The rearrangement joins TRBV7-6 to TRBJ1-6; TRBD1 is a possible D gene (6 bases). The germline V and J ends were trimmed by 1 base and 2 bases, with 12 bases remaining between them. The CDR3 length is 17 residues. Germline V gives CDR1 SGHVS, CDR2 FNYEAQ. Here the CDR3 DNA reads TGTGCCAGCAGCTTAGGAGGGGGGGGGGCCTATAATTCACCCCTCCACTTT. Protein sequence: CASSLGGGGAYNSPLHF.

The sample holds a few counts of this clonotype. This rearrangement joins TRBV7-9 to TRBJ2-7, with D perhaps matching TRBD1 or TRBD2 (5 bases each). V gave up 5 bases and J gave up 5 bases, with 19 bases separating them. Germline V CDR1 and CDR2: SEHNR, FQNEAQ (reference sequence). The CDR3 has 15 amino acids. Here the CDR3 DNA reads TGTGCCAGCAGCCTCCTCCGGGACCGAATTGACGAGCAGTACTTC. Protein product: CASSLLRDRIDEQYF.

At least ten counts were recorded for this clonotype. The rearrangement links TRBV4-1 to TRBJ1-5, with D maybe TRBD1 (5 bases). The germline V gene has CDR1 MGHRA and CDR2 YSYEKL. The CDR3 covers 14 residues. V shed 1 base and J shed 5 bases, with 9 bases lying between them. The DNA of the CDR3 is TGCGCCAGCAGCCAAGGGGACGGCTATCAGCCCCAGCATTTT. It translates to CASSQGDGYQPQHF.

The table lists this clonotype with a few counts. The likely explanation is a read error, given a far larger clone one base away. The CDR3 end shows no conserved phenylalanine or tryptophan, and so a read error is likely. This chain links TRBV27 with TRBJ1-1; unclear D gene. The CDR3 has 12 amino acids. In germline, CDR1 is MNHEY, CDR2 SMNVEV (reference sequence). V was pared by 5 bases and J by 1 base, with 5 bases between. CDR3 loop: CASSPGNTEAFL. The CDR3 coding sequence is TGTGCCAGCAGTCCAGGGAACACTGAAGCTTTCCTT.

This clonotype has just a few counts. As the CDR3 is not closed by the conserved phenylalanine or tryptophan, this likely results from a read error. The CDR3 nucleotides are TGTGCCAGCAGTGAAGGTGGGCTCCGGGGCTACTCTGGAAACACCATATATTCT. Residues: CASSEGGLRGYSGNTIYS. The J gene is TRBJ1-3, the V gene TRBV2, with D perhaps TRBD1 (5 bases). CDR3 length equals 18 residues. Germline V gene data show CDR1 as SNHLY and CDR2 as FYNNEI. V was shortened by 1 base and J by 0 bases, with 16 bases between the two germline ends.

This chain joins TRBV19 and TRBJ1-1; D ambiguous. The V gene lost 3 bases and the J gene lost 4 bases, with 15 bases spanning the gap. CDR1 is LNHDA and CDR2 is SQIVND in the germline V gene (reference sequence). The CDR3 spans 15 residues. In nucleotides, the CDR3 is TGTGCCAGTAGTATTGGTTTGGGGTTGATCACTGAAGCTTTCTTT. This gives the protein CASSIGLGLITEAFF.

This clonotype was found a few times. The chain combines TRBV20-1 with TRBJ2-5, with 10 bases matching TRBD2. Unmatched junction bases numbered 4, after V lost 4 bases and J lost 2 bases. Looked up from germline, CDR1 is DFQATT and CDR2 is SNEGSKA (reference sequence). This CDR3 is 14 amino acids long. The CDR3 region has the DNA TGCAGTGCTAATAGCGGGAGGACTCAAGAGACCCAGTACTTC. Its protein is CSANSGRTQETQYF.

The table lists this clonotype with a few counts. The rearrangement joins TRBV27 to TRBJ2-7; the match to TRBD1 covers 9 bases. The CDR3 contains 15 residues. Germline-derived CDR1 and CDR2 are MNHEY and SMNVEV (reference sequence). V lost 5 bases to trimming and J lost 1 base; unmatched junction nucleotides: 6. CDR3 in DNA: TGTGCCAGCAGTACTCGGGACAGGGTGTCCTACGAGCAGTACTTC. Translated, it gives CASSTRDRVSYEQYF.

The rearrangement links TRBV4-1 to TRBJ2-7; no reliable D call. This CDR3 has 14 amino acids. In germline, CDR1 is MGHRA, CDR2 YSYEKL. The V end lost 0 bases, the J end lost 2 bases, and 8 bases lay between the germline ends. This CDR3 reads CASSQDNWAYEQYF. CDR3 bases: TGCGCCAGCAGCCAAGATAATTGGGCCTACGAGCAGTACTTC.

This clonotype was counted many times. The rearrangement links TRBV20-1 to TRBJ1-1; no clear D. Trimming shortened V by 3 bases and J by 0 bases, and 14 bases separated the two germline ends. The CDR3 sequence is 15 residues long. From germline, CDR1 is DFQATT and CDR2 SNEGSKA (reference sequence). The CDR3 coding sequence is TGCAGTGCTAGCCCCTGGGGAGGCGTGAACACTGAAGCTTTCTTT. Protein sequence: CSASPWGGVNTEAFF.

There are a few counts of this clonotype. The chain carries TRBV5-6 and TRBJ2-7, with TRBD1 matching 8 bases. The V gene's germline CDR1 is SGHDT and CDR2 YYEEEE. CDR3 length: 14 residues. J was trimmed by 6 bases and V by 2 bases; bases with no gene match: 7. The CDR3 DNA follows: TGTGCCAGCAGCTTTGGACAGGGAGTATCCGAGCAGTACTTC. It specifies CASSFGQGVSEQYF.

This clonotype was observed a few times. The rearrangement links TRBV19 to TRBJ1-1; D is undetermined. The V end was cut by 5 bases, the J end by 3 bases, with 22 bases between. The CDR3 is made up of 17 amino acids. Germline loops: CDR1 LNHDA, CDR2 SQIVND (reference sequence). In DNA form, the CDR3 reads TGTGCCAGTAGTCTCTCTGGGAAATCAGGCTTGGACACTGAAGCTTTCTTT. Translating it yields CASSLSGKSGLDTEAFF.

This clonotype was seen repeatedly, ten times or more. V is TRBV28 and J is TRBJ1-1; no clear D gene. The CDR3 is 15 amino acids. CDR1 MDHEN and CDR2 SYDVKM come from the germline V gene. The V end lost 3 bases, the J end lost 4 bases, and 15 bases lay between the germline ends. CDR3 nucleotides: TGTGCCAGCAGTTTTACGCCAACCGAGACCACTGAAGCTTTCTTT. This translates into CASSFTPTETTEAFF.

This clonotype was recorded many times. The chain employs TRBV19 and TRBJ2-5; no clear D. Trimming left V 5 bases short and J 0 bases short, with 4 bases between. The CDR3 contains 12 residues. Germline-derived CDR1 and CDR2 are LNHDA and SQIVND (reference sequence). The CDR3 DNA follows: TGTGCCAGTAGTCGGAACCAAGAGACCCAGTACTTC. It yields the protein CASSRNQETQYF.